Each of the 5 T cell receptor beta chains below was sequenced from the same sample in a study of blood T cell repertoires in COVID-19. Assay used: immunoSEQ multiplex PCR; TCRdb lists only in-frame clones, some missing. Seen here are 180,000 or so clones, more than 80% observed once, and the top ten hold just under 8.5%. Source material: peripheral blood. Source of these receptors: a woman aged 60 to 75 with acute or convalescent COVID-19.

This chain uses TRBV19 with TRBJ1-5; maybe TRBD1 (5 bases). V lost 10 bases and J 10 bases, leaving 14 bases between the germline ends. This CDR3 comprises 11 residues. Germline CDR1 LNHDA, CDR2 SQIVND (reference sequence). The CDR3 sequence is CATGQGSPQHF. The CDR3, as DNA: TGTGCCACTGGCCAGGGTTCACCCCAGCATTTT.

The rearrangement joins TRBV28 to TRBJ2-1; D ambiguous. The CDR3 covers 13 residues. V was clipped by 0 bases and J by 8 bases, with 8 bases between them. Germline loops: CDR1 MDHEN, CDR2 SYDVKM. The chain's CDR3 is CASSLWPTDEQFF. For the CDR3, the DNA is TGTGCCAGCAGTTTATGGCCTACGGATGAGCAGTTCTTC.

This chain joins TRBV2 and TRBJ1-1; D is ambiguous. V lost 5 bases and J 6 bases, leaving 19 bases between the germline ends. Germline-derived CDR1 and CDR2 are SNHLY and FYNNEI. The CDR3 sequence is 15 residues long. The CDR3 spells CASSPPQPLEAEAFF. The CDR3 bases are TGTGCCAGCAGTCCCCCCCAACCCCTCGAGGCTGAAGCTTTCTTT.

This sequence joins TRBV10-1 and TRBJ2-5; the match to TRBD1 covers 8 bases. The trim removed 2 bases at V and 7 bases at J, leaving 9 bases unmatched. This CDR3 has 15 amino acids. Germline CDR1 WNHNN, CDR2 SYGVQD (reference sequence). For the CDR3, the DNA is TGCGCCAGCAGTGAGGCGCCCAGGGGGCTCGGGACCCAGTACTTC. Its translation is CASSEAPRGLGTQYF.

The chain has TRBV7-2 and TRBJ1-1; D uncertain. The germline V gene encodes CDR1 SGHTA and CDR2 FQGNSA. Trimming cost V 1 base and J 7 bases, with 16 bases left between them. This CDR3 is 15 amino acids long. The CDR3 protein is CASSLGGGWPLEAFF. In DNA, the CDR3 is TGTGCCAGCAGCTTAGGAGGAGGGTGGCCTCTTGAAGCTTTCTTT. The whole variable domain, filled in from reference TRBV7-2 and TRBJ1-1, reads GAGVSQSPSNKVTEKGKDVELRCDPISGHTALYWYRQSLGQGLEFLIYFQGNSAPDKSGLPSDRFSAERTGGSVSTLTIQRTQQEDSAVYLCASSLGGGWPLEAFFGQGTRLTVV.